The rows below give T cell receptor beta chains drawn from one sample of a study of human thymus T cells. The table came from immunoSEQ multiplex PCR; TCRdb's copy has only in-frame clones and leaves some out. The sample yields 75,000 to 90,000 clones, just over 95% seen once. The sample was thymus tissue. The receptors here all came from a boy younger than two with a congenital heart defect but otherwise immunologically healthy. The CDR3 runs from the conserved cysteine through the conserved F or W. D genes are given only for firm matches. Not every row has a clone size; where given, it reads once, few, many or a size class.

abundance: NA
v_gene: TRBV4-2
j_gene: TRBJ2-3
d_gene: NA
CDR3aa: CASSHLSTRRRAVVRDTQYF
CDR3nt: TGTGCCAGCAGCCATCTATCAACTCGCCGCCGGGCCGTCGTCAGAGATACGCAGTATTTT

abundance: NA
v_gene: TRBV7-2
j_gene: TRBJ1-1
d_gene: NA
CDR3aa: CASSPSPRPDGIPNTEAFF
CDR3nt: TGTGCCAGCAGCCCCTCACCCCGCCCGGATGGGATACCGAACACTGAAGCTTTCTTT

abundance: NA
v_gene: TRBV7-9
j_gene: TRBJ2-7
d_gene: TRBD1
CDR3aa: CASQKQGLYEQYF
CDR3nt: TGTGCCAGCCAAAAACAGGGGCTGTACGAGCAGTACTTC

abundance: NA
v_gene: TRBV5-1
j_gene: TRBJ2-5
d_gene: NA
CDR3aa: CASSLVEGAASQETQYF
CDR3nt: TGCGCCAGCAGCTTGGTGGAAGGAGCGGCAAGCCAAGAGACCCAGTACTTC

abundance: NA
v_gene: TRBV11-1
j_gene: TRBJ2-3
d_gene: NA
CDR3aa: CASSLAPGTTDTQYF
CDR3nt: TGTGCCAGCAGCTTAGCGCCGGGAACCACAGATACGCAGTATTTT

abundance: once
v_gene: TRBV18
j_gene: TRBJ2-3
d_gene: NA
CDR3aa: CASSPPGPPVETDTQYF
CDR3nt: TGTGCCAGCTCACCACCTGGTCCCCCGGTTGAGACAGATACGCAGTATTTT

abundance: NA
v_gene: TRBV7-9
j_gene: TRBJ2-7
d_gene: NA
CDR3aa: CASSFHLGRELKLYEQYF
CDR3nt: TGTGCCAGCAGCTTCCATTTGGGCAGGGAACTCAAGTTGTACGAGCAGTACTTC

abundance: NA
v_gene: TRBV7-6
j_gene: TRBJ2-5
d_gene: NA
CDR3aa: CASSLAGGERETQYF
CDR3nt: TGTGCCAGCAGCTTAGCCGGCGGGGAAAGGGAGACCCAGTACTTC

abundance: NA
v_gene: TRBV18
j_gene: TRBJ1-2
d_gene: NA
CDR3aa: CASSLSGTKRGGYTF
CDR3nt: TGTGCCAGCTCACTCTCCGGGACGAAAAGGGGTGGCTACACCTTC

abundance: NA
v_gene: TRBV6-6
j_gene: TRBJ2-7
d_gene: NA
CDR3aa: CASSYDRAGPGYEQYF
CDR3nt: TGTGCCAGCAGTTACGATCGGGCCGGGCCCGGCTACGAGCAGTACTTC

abundance: NA
v_gene: TRBV6-5
j_gene: TRBJ1-2
d_gene: TRBD1
CDR3aa: CASSYRGRGYTF
CDR3nt: TGTGCCAGCAGTTACAGGGGGCGCGGCTACACCTTC

abundance: NA
v_gene: TRBV11-3
j_gene: TRBJ1-1
d_gene: TRBD1
CDR3aa: CASSPRTGKITEAFF
CDR3nt: TGTGCCAGCAGCCCGCGGACAGGGAAGATCACTGAAGCTTTCTTT

abundance: NA
v_gene: TRBV18
j_gene: TRBJ1-6
d_gene: TRBD1
CDR3aa: CASSHKKGNRGPSPLHPLHF
CDR3nt: TGTGCCAGCTCCCACAAAAAAGGGAACAGGGGACCCTCACCCCTTCACCCCCTCCACTTT

abundance: NA
v_gene: TRBV18
j_gene: TRBJ2-7
d_gene: NA
CDR3aa: CASSALWGRGAYYEQYF
CDR3nt: TGTGCCAGCTCAGCCCTCTGGGGCCGGGGCGCTTATTACGAGCAGTACTTC

abundance: NA
v_gene: TRBV6-5
j_gene: TRBJ2-1
d_gene: TRBD2
CDR3aa: CASSYSNGRPVEQFF
CDR3nt: TGTGCCAGCAGTTACTCGAACGGGAGGCCTGTGGAGCAGTTCTTC

abundance: NA
v_gene: TRBV14
j_gene: TRBJ2-4
d_gene: NA
CDR3aa: CASSLGVAKNIQYF
CDR3nt: TGTGCCAGCAGCCTAGGGGTAGCCAAAAACATTCAGTACTTC

abundance: NA
v_gene: TRBV9
j_gene: TRBJ2-6
d_gene: TRBD1
CDR3aa: CASSGIRDRSTGANVLTF
CDR3nt: TGTGCCAGCAGCGGAATACGGGACAGGTCCACTGGGGCCAACGTCCTGACTTTC

abundance: NA
v_gene: TRBV28
j_gene: TRBJ2-2
d_gene: TRBD1
CDR3aa: CASSFWGQGERNTGELFF
CDR3nt: TGTGCCAGCAGTTTTTGGGGACAGGGCGAGCGGAACACCGGGGAGCTGTTTTTT

abundance: NA
v_gene: TRBV10-3
j_gene: TRBJ1-5
d_gene: NA
CDR3aa: CAISDEWQRNQPQHF
CDR3nt: TGTGCCATCAGTGATGAGTGGCAACGCAATCAGCCCCAGCATTTT

abundance: NA
v_gene: TRBV7-3
j_gene: TRBJ2-3
d_gene: NA
CDR3aa: CASSLVGDSFVTDTQYF
CDR3nt: TGTGCCAGCAGCTTAGTTGGAGACTCCTTTGTCACAGATACGCAGTATTTT

abundance: NA
v_gene: TRBV27
j_gene: TRBJ2-1
d_gene: TRBD2
CDR3aa: CASSLGPGTSGRSDEQFF
CDR3nt: TGTGCCAGCAGTTTAGGGCCCGGAACTAGCGGGAGATCGGATGAGCAGTTCTTC

abundance: NA
v_gene: TRBV5-6
j_gene: TRBJ2-6
d_gene: NA
CDR3aa: CASSLAARKSSGANVLTF
CDR3nt: TGTGCCAGCAGCTTGGCAGCGAGAAAAAGCTCTGGGGCCAACGTCCTGACTTTC

abundance: NA
v_gene: TRBV6-5
j_gene: TRBJ2-7
d_gene: TRBD2
CDR3aa: CASSYSLGLAGEQYF
CDR3nt: TGTGCCAGCAGTTACTCGCTAGGACTAGCGGGCGAGCAGTACTTC

abundance: NA
v_gene: TRBV11-2
j_gene: TRBJ2-7
d_gene: NA
CDR3aa: CASSSTGPHEQYF
CDR3nt: TGTGCCAGCAGCTCCACAGGCCCGCACGAGCAGTACTTC

abundance: NA
v_gene: TRBV5-6
j_gene: TRBJ2-1
d_gene: NA
CDR3aa: CASSLVGTAQEERFF
CDR3nt: TGTGCCAGCAGCTTGGTAGGGACGGCGCAGGAGGAGCGGTTCTTC

abundance: NA
v_gene: TRBV5-6
j_gene: TRBJ2-5
d_gene: TRBD1
CDR3aa: CASSLAWTGVPETQYF
CDR3nt: TGTGCCAGCAGCTTGGCTTGGACAGGGGTCCCAGAGACCCAGTACTTC

abundance: NA
v_gene: TRBV5-6
j_gene: TRBJ2-2
d_gene: NA
CDR3aa: CASSLAPRDGELFF
CDR3nt: TGTGCCAGCAGCTTGGCCCCCCGCGACGGGGAGCTGTTTTTT